This TCR beta chain was obtained from a study of cytotoxic CD8 clonotypes in ibrutinib-treated CLL. Study at large: Patients: roughly 11 relapsed/refractory, roughly 15 treatment-naive, about 18 IGHV unmutated. By median roughly 65 months, around twelve had progressed and roughly 15 stayed remitted; responses had been 2 complete and around 24 partial. Samples yielded averages of 255,043 productive templates and fewer than 100,000 productive rearrangements.

Profiling relied on immunoSEQ multiplex PCR, and the TCRdb table lists in-frame clones only, not all of them. The sample records some 98,000 clones, 60% to 80% being singletons. This clone appeared a few times. The CDR3 is 15 amino acids. V lost 2 bases to trimming and J lost 6 bases; unmatched junction nucleotides: 8. Germline V gives CDR1 SGHRS, CDR2 YFSETQ. The rearrangement links TRBV5-1 to TRBJ2-1; 7 bases are a match to TRBD1. This sequence originates from a human donor with chronic lymphocytic leukemia. Sequenced here: PBMCs, sampled after 12 months of ibrutinib treatment. CDR3: CASSFQATGVNEQFF. The CDR3 DNA is TGCGCCAGCAGCTTTCAGGCCACAGGGGTCAATGAGCAGTTCTTC.